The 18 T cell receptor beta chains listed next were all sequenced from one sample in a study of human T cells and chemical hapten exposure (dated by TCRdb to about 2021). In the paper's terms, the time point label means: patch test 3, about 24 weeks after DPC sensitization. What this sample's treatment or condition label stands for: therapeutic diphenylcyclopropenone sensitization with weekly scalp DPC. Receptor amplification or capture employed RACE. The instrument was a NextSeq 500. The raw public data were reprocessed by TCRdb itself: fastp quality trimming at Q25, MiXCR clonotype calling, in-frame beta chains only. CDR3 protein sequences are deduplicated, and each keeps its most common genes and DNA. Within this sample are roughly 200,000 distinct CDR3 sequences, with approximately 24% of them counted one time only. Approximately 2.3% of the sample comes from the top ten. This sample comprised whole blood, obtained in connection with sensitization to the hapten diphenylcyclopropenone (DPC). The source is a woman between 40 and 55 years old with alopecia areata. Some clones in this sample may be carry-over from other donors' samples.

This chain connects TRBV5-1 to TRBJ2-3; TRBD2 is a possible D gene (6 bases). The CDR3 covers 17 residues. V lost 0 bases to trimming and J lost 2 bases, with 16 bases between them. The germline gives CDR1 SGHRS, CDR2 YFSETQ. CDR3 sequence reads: CASSLDPRGGDTDTQYF. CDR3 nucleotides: TGCGCCAGCAGCTTGGATCCCCGGGGCGGGGACACAGATACGCAGTATTTT.

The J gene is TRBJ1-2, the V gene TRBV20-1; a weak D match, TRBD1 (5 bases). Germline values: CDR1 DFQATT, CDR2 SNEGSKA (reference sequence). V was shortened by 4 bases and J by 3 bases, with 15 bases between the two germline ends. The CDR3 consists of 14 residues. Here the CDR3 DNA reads TGCAGTGCTAAGGAGCAGGGCTTGGACTATGGCTACACCTTC. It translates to CSAKEQGLDYGYTF.

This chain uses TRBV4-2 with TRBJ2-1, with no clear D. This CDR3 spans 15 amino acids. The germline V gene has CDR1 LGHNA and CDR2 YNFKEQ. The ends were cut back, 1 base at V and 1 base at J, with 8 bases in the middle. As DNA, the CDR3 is TGTGCCAGCAGCCAAGCCCTCGGATCCTACAATGAGCAGTTCTTC. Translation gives CASSQALGSYNEQFF.

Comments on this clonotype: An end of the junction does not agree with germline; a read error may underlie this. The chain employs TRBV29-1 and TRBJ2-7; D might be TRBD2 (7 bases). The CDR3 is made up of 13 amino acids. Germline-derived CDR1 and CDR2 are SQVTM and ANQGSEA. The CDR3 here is CSVEDRRGGGVDF. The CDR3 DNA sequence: TGCAGCGTTGAAGATCGTAGGGGGGGCGGGGTGGACTTC.

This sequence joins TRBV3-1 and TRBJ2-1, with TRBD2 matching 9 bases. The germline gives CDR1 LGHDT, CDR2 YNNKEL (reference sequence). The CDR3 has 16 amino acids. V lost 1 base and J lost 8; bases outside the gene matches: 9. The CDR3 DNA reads TGTGCCAGCAGCCAAGGGAATAGCGGGAGCTTTGATGAGCAGTTCTTC. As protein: CASSQGNSGSFDEQFF.

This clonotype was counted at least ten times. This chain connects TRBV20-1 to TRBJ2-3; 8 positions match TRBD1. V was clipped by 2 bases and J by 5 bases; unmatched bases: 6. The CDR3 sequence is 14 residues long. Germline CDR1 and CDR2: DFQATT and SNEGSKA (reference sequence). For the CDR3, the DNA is TGCAGTGCTAGACCCAGGGGGCGCAGAGATACGCAGTATTTT. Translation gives CSARPRGRRDTQYF.

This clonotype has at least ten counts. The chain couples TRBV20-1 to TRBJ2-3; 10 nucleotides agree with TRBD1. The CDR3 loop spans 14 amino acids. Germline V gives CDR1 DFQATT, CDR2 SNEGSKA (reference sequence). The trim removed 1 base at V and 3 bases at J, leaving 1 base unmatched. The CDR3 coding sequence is TGCAGTGCTAGAGGGACAGGGGGTACAGATACGCAGTATTTT. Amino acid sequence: CSARGTGGTDTQYF.

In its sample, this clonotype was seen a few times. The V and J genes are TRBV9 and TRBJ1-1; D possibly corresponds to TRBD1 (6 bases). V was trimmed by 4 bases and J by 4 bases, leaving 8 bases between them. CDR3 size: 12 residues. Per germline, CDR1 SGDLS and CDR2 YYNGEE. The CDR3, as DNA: TGTGCCAGCAGCCCCAGGGGCACTGAAGCTTTCTTT. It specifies CASSPRGTEAFF.

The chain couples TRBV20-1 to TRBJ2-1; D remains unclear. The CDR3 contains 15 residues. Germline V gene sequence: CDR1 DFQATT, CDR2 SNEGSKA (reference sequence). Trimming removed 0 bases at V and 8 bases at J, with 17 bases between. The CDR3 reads CSARDITPVIDEQFF. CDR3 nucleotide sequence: TGCAGTGCTAGAGATATCACCCCCGTGATTGATGAGCAGTTCTTC.

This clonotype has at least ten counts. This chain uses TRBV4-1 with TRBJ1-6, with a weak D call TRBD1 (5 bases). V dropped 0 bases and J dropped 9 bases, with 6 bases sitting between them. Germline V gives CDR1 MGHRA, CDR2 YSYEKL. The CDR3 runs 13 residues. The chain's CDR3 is CASSQEGTSPLHF. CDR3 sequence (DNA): TGCGCCAGCAGCCAAGAGGGGACTTCACCCCTCCACTTT.

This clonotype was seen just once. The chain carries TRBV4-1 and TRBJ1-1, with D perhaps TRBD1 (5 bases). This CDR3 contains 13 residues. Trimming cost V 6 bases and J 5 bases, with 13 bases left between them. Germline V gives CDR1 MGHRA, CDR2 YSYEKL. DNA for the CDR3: TGCGCCAGCAGTCGCCCGGGGGATACTGAAGCTTTCTTT. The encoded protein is CASSRPGDTEAFF.

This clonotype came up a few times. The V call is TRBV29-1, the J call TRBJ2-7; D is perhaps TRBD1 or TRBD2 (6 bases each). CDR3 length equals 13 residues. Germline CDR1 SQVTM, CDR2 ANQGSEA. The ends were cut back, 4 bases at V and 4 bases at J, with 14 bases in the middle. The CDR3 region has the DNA TGCAGCGTTGCGAGGGGGGCCGGTTACGAGCAGTACTTC. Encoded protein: CSVARGAGYEQYF.

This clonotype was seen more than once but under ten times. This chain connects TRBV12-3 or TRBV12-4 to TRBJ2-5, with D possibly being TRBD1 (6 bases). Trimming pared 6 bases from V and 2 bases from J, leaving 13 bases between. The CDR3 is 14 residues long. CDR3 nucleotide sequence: TGTGCCAGCAGGAGAGGGGGTTTTCAAGAGACCCAGTACTTC. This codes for CASRRGGFQETQYF.

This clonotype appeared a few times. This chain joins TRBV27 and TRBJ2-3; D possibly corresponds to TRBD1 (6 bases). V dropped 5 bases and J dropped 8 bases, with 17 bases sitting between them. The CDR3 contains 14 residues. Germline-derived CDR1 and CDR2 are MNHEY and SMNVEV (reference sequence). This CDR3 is CASSQQGNKGTQYF. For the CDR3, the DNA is TGTGCCAGCAGTCAACAGGGAAATAAGGGTACGCAGTATTTT.

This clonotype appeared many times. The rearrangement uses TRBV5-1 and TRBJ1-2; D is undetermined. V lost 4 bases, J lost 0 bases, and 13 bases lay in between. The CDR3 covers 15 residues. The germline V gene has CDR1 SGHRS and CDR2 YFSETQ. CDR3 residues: CASSPGSPPNYGYTF. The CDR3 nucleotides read TGCGCCAGCAGCCCCGGTTCACCACCTAACTATGGCTACACCTTC.

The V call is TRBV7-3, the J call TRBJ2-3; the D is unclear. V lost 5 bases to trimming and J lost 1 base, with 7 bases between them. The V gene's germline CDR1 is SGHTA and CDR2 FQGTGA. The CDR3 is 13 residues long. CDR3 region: CASSPDGTDTQYF. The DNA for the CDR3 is TGTGCCAGCAGCCCCGACGGCACAGATACGCAGTATTTT.

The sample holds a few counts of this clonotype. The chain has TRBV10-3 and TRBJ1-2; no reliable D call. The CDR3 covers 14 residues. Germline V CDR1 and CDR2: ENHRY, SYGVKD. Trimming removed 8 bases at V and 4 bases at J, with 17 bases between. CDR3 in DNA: TGTGCCATCCGCGTGACACTAGGACTCTATGGCTACACCTTC. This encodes CAIRVTLGLYGYTF.

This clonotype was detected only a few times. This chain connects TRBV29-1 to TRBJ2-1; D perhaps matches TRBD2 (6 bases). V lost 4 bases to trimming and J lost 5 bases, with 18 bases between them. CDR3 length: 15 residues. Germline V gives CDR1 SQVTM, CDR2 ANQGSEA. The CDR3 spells CSVGRGLRSHNEQFF. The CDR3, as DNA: TGCAGCGTTGGTCGGGGGTTAAGATCCCACAATGAGCAGTTCTTC.